These 17 T cell receptor beta chains share one sample of origin, sequenced in a study of blood T cell repertoires in COVID-19. Sequencing used immunoSEQ multiplex PCR; TCRdb keeps in-frame clones, though not all of them. Among 70,000 to 75,000 clones listed, over 85% were seen once. The sequencing input was peripheral blood. Receptors were obtained from a human donor in a cohort sampled during active COVID-19.

The chain couples TRBV5-1 to TRBJ2-1; 7 bases align to TRBD2. The CDR3 consists of 14 residues. Per germline, CDR1 SGHRS and CDR2 YFSETQ. V trimming: 6 bases; J trimming: 9 bases; junction bases outside the gene matches: 12. This CDR3 reads CASTVASGNGEQFF. CDR3 DNA: TGCGCCAGCACAGTGGCCAGCGGGAACGGTGAGCAGTTCTTC.

In the case of this clone: Compared with germline, one end of the junction differs, possibly owing to a read error. The CDR3 DNA sequence: TGTGCCAGCAGTGAATCCGGGGGAAACAATAAGCAGTTCTTC. It specifies CASSESGGNNKQFF. The V and J genes are TRBV28 and TRBJ2-1, with D perhaps TRBD2 (6 bases). CDR1 and CDR2 from the germline V gene are MDHEN and SYDVKM. CDR3 length: 14 amino acids. Based on the CDR3 plus reference TRBV28 and TRBJ2-1, the full variable domain is DVKVTQSSRYLVKRTGEKVFLECVQDMDHENMFWYRQDPGLGLRLIYFSYDVKMKEKGDIPEGYSVSREKKERFSLILESASTNQTSMYLCASSESGGNNKQFFGPGTRLTVL.

V is TRBV7-6 and J is TRBJ1-1, with 7 nucleotides matching TRBD1. Looked up from germline, CDR1 is SGHVS and CDR2 is FNYEAQ. V was pared by 5 bases and J by 6 bases, with 6 bases of the junction left unmatched. The CDR3 covers 13 residues. As DNA, the CDR3 is TGTGCCAGCAGCCCAAACAGGGGCGCTGAAGCTTTCTTT. This codes for CASSPNRGAEAFF.

The genes are TRBV4-2 and TRBJ2-7, with TRBD2 identical over 8 bases. Germline values: CDR1 LGHNA, CDR2 YNFKEQ. This CDR3 has 18 residues. V lost 1 base and J lost 3; bases outside the gene matches: 14. CDR3 in DNA: TGTGCCAGCAGCCAAGTGGGAGCCAGCGGGGGCTACCACTACGAGCAGTACTTC. It specifies CASSQVGASGGYHYEQYF.

This clone was found once. The chain links TRBV18 to TRBJ2-1, with 10 bases matching TRBD1. The trim removed 3 bases at V and 0 bases at J, leaving 5 bases unmatched. The V gene's germline CDR1 is KGHSH and CDR2 LQKENI. This CDR3 has 17 amino acids. CDR3 residues: CASSPGQGISSYNEQFF. CDR3 bases: TGTGCCAGCTCACCGGGACAGGGGATAAGCTCCTACAATGAGCAGTTCTTC.

Turning to this clone: The same CDR3 is also encoded by other DNA sequences in this sample. The chain is built from TRBV7-3 and TRBJ2-1; 8 nucleotides match TRBD2. This CDR3 is 15 amino acids long. Germline lookup yields CDR1 SGHTA and CDR2 FQGTGA. Trimming took 4 bases from V and 1 from J; bases not matched to a gene: 3. The CDR3 here is CASSSTGGSYNEQFF. DNA of the CDR3: TGTGCCAGCAGCTCCACGGGAGGGTCCTACAATGAGCAGTTCTTC.

This chain uses TRBV21-1 with TRBJ2-7; the table's TRBD2 call for D was not verified on the DNA. TRBV21-1 is a pseudogene locus. The CDR3 is made up of 16 amino acids. CDR3 coding DNA: TGTGCCAGCAGCAAAAGGAGGTCCCGGCCCCGCTACGAGCAGTACTTC. The encoded protein is CASSKRRSRPRYEQYF.

The rearrangement uses TRBV5-6 and TRBJ2-7; D is uncertain. V was clipped by 0 bases and J by 1 base, with 5 bases between them. The CDR3 runs 13 residues. The germline CDR1 and CDR2 sequences are SGHDT and YYEEEE. CDR3 residues: CASSLGVSYEQYF. CDR3 DNA: TGTGCCAGCAGCTTGGGCGTGTCCTACGAGCAGTACTTC.

This chain's CDR3 is CASSQKAQGYEQYF. CDR3 in DNA: TGTGCCAGCAGCCAAAAAGCTCAGGGTTACGAGCAGTACTTC. This chain uses TRBV7-3 with TRBJ2-7, with D maybe TRBD1 (5 bases). V shed 5 bases and J shed 4 bases, with 15 bases lying between them. The CDR3 is 14 amino acids. CDR1 and CDR2 (germline): SGHTA, FQGTGA.

The chain's CDR3 is CASSSPYRTRVGETQYF. The CDR3, as DNA: TGTGCCAGCAGCTCGCCGTACCGGACTAGGGTGGGAGAGACCCAGTACTTC. The chain couples TRBV7-6 to TRBJ2-5; the match to TRBD2 covers 7 bases. The CDR3 sequence is 17 residues long. Losses at the gene ends were 4 bases for V and 4 bases for J; bases not matched to a gene: 15. Germline values: CDR1 SGHVS, CDR2 FNYEAQ. The full variable domain, its missing parts supplied by reference TRBV7-6 and TRBJ2-5, is GAGVSQSPRYKVTKRGQDVALRCDPISGHVSLYWYRQALGQGPEFLTYFNYEAQQDKSGLPNDRFSAERPEGSISTLTIQRTEQRDSAMYRCASSSPYRTRVGETQYFGPGTRLLVL.

The genes are TRBV19 and TRBJ2-1; D is possibly TRBD2 (5 bases). Germline CDR1 and CDR2: LNHDA and SQIVND (reference sequence). This CDR3 is built from 14 residues. The V end lost 5 bases, the J end lost 7 bases, and 15 bases lay between the germline ends. The DNA of the CDR3 is TGTGCCAGTAGTCCTCCCCGGGGATGGAATGAGCAGTTCTTC. This translates into CASSPPRGWNEQFF.

The CDR3 is CATFGLATDTQYF. As DNA, the CDR3 is TGTGCCACCTTCGGACTAGCCACAGATACGCAGTATTTT. This sequence joins TRBV19 and TRBJ2-3; 8 bases agree with TRBD2. V lost 10 bases and J lost 2; bases outside the gene matches: 5. Germline V lookup: CDR1 LNHDA, CDR2 SQIVND (reference sequence). This CDR3 comprises 13 residues. The whole variable domain, remainder taken from reference TRBV19 and TRBJ2-3, is DGGITQSPKYLFRKEGQNVTLSCEQNLNHDAMYWYRQDPGQGLRLIYYSQIVNDFQKGDIAEGYSVSREKKESFPLTVTSAQKNPTAFYLCATFGLATDTQYFGPGTRLTVL.

The rearrangement joins TRBV29-1 to TRBJ2-2; a possible D gene is TRBD2 (5 bases). Trimming took off 4 bases at V and 3 bases at J, with 15 bases between the two ends. This CDR3 has 15 residues. Per the germline V gene, CDR1 is SQVTM and CDR2 is ANQGSEA. The CDR3 DNA follows: TGCAGCGTTGGGGCGAGGAGCGGTGACACCGGGGAGCTGTTTTTT. Its protein product is CSVGARSGDTGELFF.

V usage is TRBV28 and J usage is TRBJ2-1, with 7 positions matching TRBD2. V gave up 6 bases and J gave up 10 bases; unmatched junction bases: 15. From germline, CDR1 is MDHEN and CDR2 SYDVKM. This CDR3 contains 15 residues. CDR3 amino acids: CASRLLGGVAYEQFF. In DNA, the CDR3 is TGTGCCAGCAGACTCCTGGGGGGGGTAGCGTACGAGCAGTTCTTC.

The rearrangement links TRBV24-1 to TRBJ1-1, with a possible D match to TRBD1 (6 bases). CDR1 KGHDR and CDR2 SFDVKD come from the germline V gene. The germline V and J ends were trimmed by 4 bases and 3 bases, with 29 bases remaining between them. This CDR3 comprises 20 residues. This CDR3 reads CATSDSKTGHSVAGDTEAFF. CDR3 in DNA: TGTGCCACCAGTGACTCCAAAACGGGACATTCGGTTGCGGGGGACACTGAAGCTTTCTTT.

CDR3 in amino acids: CASSPGTSGATDTQYF. The CDR3 bases are TGTGCCAGCAGCCCCGGGACTAGCGGAGCCACAGATACGCAGTATTTT. The J gene is TRBJ2-3, the V gene TRBV7-2; 11 bases fit TRBD2. The CDR3 spans 16 residues. Trimming removed 5 bases from V and 2 bases from J; junction bases left unmatched: 6. CDR1 is SGHTA and CDR2 is FQGNSA in the germline V gene.

The V and J genes are TRBV28 and TRBJ2-3; 10 positions match TRBD1. V dropped 6 bases and J dropped 4; count of bases not matched to a gene: 19. The germline V gene has CDR1 MDHEN and CDR2 SYDVKM. This CDR3 contains 19 residues. In DNA form, the CDR3 reads TGTGCCAGCAGCAGCTGGACAGGGGGTAGCCCCATTGGCGCAGATACGCAGTATTTT. Translation: CASSSWTGGSPIGADTQYF.